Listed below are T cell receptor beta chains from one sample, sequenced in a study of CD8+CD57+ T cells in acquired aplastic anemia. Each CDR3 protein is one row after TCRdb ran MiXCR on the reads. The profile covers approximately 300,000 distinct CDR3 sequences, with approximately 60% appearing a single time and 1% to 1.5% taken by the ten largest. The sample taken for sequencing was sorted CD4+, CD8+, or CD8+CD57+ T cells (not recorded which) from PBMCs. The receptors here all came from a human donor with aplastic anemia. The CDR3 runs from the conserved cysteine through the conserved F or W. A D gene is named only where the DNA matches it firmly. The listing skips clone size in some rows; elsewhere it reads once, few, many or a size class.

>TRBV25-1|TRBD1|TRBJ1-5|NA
TGTGCTAGAGGACAGGGCAACCATCAGCCCCAGCATTTT
CARGQGNHQPQHF
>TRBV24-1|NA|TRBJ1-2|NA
TGTGCCACCCGGACAACTAGAAACTATGGCTACACCTTC
CATRTTRNYGYTF
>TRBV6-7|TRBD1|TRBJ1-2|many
TGTGCCAGCAGTTACCCCACCCTCGGGACAGGCGGAAAATATGGCTACACCTTC
CASSYPTLGTGGKYGYTF
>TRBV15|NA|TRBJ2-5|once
TGTGCCACCAGCAGGAGAGAAGGGAACCCCGTCTTCTTC
CATSRREGNPVFF
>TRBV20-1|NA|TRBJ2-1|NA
TGCAGTGCTAGGCCTTTAGCTGAGTACAATGAGCAGTTCTTC
CSARPLAEYNEQFF
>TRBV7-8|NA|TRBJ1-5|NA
TGTGCCAGCAGCTTAGGATCCTCCGGCGGACAGCCCCAGCATTTT
CASSLGSSGGQPQHF
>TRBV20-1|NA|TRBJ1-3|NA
TGCAGTGCTAGGCAGTCTGGAAACACCATATATTTT
CSARQSGNTIYF
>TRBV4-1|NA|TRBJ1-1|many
TGCGCCAGCAGCCAAGTGCAGGGTCAGTCTGAAGCTTTCTTT
CASSQVQGQSEAFF
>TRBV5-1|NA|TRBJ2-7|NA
TGCGCCAGCAGCTTGGCCAGCGTTCCCGAGCAGTACTTC
CASSLASVPEQYF
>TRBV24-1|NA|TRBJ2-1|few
TGTGCCACCAGTGTATACCCGTTAGATGAGCAGTTCTTC
CATSVYPLDEQFF
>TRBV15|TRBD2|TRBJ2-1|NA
TGTGCCACCAGGGCAGGACTAGCGGGACACAATGAGCAGTTCTTC
CATRAGLAGHNEQFF
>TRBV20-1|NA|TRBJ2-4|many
TGCAGTGCTAGACCCACGACTGGCAGGGACATTCAGTACTTC
CSARPTTGRDIQYF
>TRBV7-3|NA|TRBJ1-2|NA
TGTGCCAGCAGCCAACCCAAAGGAATCTATGGCTACACCTTC
CASSQPKGIYGYTF
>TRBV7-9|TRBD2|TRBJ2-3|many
TGTGCCAGCAGCTTGAGTAGCGGGGGAGCAGATACGCAGTATTTT
CASSLSSGGADTQYF
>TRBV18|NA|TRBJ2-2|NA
TGTGCCAGCTCACCGCGCTCTGACACCGGGGAGCTGTTTTTT
CASSPRSDTGELFF
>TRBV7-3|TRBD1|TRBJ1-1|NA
TGTGCCAGCAGCCTCCTTACAGGGGGTGGGACTGAAGCTTTCTTT
CASSLLTGGGTEAFF
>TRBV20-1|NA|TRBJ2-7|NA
TGCAGTGCTAGACCCCTTGCAGGGTCCATCTACGAGCAGTACTTC
CSARPLAGSIYEQYF
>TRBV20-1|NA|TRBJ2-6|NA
TGCAGTGCGCCCCGTGGTATCTCTGGGGCCAACGTCCTGACTTTC
CSAPRGISGANVLTF
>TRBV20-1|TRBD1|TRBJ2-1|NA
TGCAGTGCTACTCTACAGGGGGCGCCCGACTACAATGAGCAGTTCTTC
CSATLQGAPDYNEQFF
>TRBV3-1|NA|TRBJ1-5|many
TGTGCCAGCAGCCAAGGGGGGTGGGGCAATCAGCCCCAGCATTTT
CASSQGGWGNQPQHF
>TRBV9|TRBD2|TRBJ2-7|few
TGTGCCAGCAGCGTGACTAGCGGGGGCTACGAGCAGTACTTC
CASSVTSGGYEQYF
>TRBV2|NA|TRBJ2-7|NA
TGTGCCAGCAGTGAGGGGCCCATGTACGAGCAGTACTTC
CASSEGPMYEQYF
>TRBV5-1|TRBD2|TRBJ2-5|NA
TGCGCCAGCAGCTGGGGACTAGCGGATTCTCAAGAGACCCAGTACTTC
CASSWGLADSQETQYF
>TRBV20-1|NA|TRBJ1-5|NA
TGCAGTGCTAGAGTCTGGGGGGACAGCAATCAGCCCCAGCATTTT
CSARVWGDSNQPQHF
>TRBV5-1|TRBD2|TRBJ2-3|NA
TGCGCCAGCAGCTTGTCGGGAGGGGGTTACAATGAGCAGTATTTT
CASSLSGGGYNEQYF
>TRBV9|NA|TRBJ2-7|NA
TGTGCCAGCAGCGCCAAAAAAGGAAACAGACCCTACGAGCAGTACTTC
CASSAKKGNRPYEQYF
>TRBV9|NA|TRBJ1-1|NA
TGTGCCAGCAGCGGACCGTCGATGAACACTGAAGCTTTCTTT
CASSGPSMNTEAFF
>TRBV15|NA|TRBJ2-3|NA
TGTGCCACCAGCCGTCAGCTGGGGGCAACTAGCACAGATACGCAGTATTTT
CATSRQLGATSTDTQYF
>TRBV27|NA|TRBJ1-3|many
TGTGCCAGCAGTCCCTATGGCTCTGGAAACACCATATATTTT
CASSPYGSGNTIYF
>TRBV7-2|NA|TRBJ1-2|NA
TGTGCCAGCAGCTTAGACAGTGCGGGCTACACCTTC
CASSLDSAGYTF
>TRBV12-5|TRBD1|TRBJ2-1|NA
TGTGCTAGTGGTTTACAGGGGAATGAGCAGTTCTTC
CASGLQGNEQFF
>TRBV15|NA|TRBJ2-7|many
TGTGCCACCAGCAGAGAGCGAGGGGGCTACGAGCAGTACTTC
CATSRERGGYEQYF
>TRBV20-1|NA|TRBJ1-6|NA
TGCAGTGCTAGAGATCTTGGGACGGGGGAATCACCCCTCCACTTT
CSARDLGTGESPLHF
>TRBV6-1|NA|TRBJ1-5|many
TGTGCCAGCAGTTTAGACCCGGTAGGTCAGCCCCAGCATTTT
CASSLDPVGQPQHF
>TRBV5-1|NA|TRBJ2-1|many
TGCGCCAGCAGCTTGGACCAGGTTTGGACCTTC
CASSLDQVWTF
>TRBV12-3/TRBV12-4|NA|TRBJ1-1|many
TGTGCCAGCAGAGAACAGCCCATGAACACTGAAGCTTTCTTT
CASREQPMNTEAFF
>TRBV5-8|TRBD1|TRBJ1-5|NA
TGTGCCAGCAGCTTGGAGGACAGGGCCAATCAGCCCCAGCATTTT
CASSLEDRANQPQHF
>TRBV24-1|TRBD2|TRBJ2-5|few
TGTGCCACCAGTGATTTTGGTACGGCTAGCGGTAGGGTAGAGACCCAGTACTTC
CATSDFGTASGRVETQYF